Shown below are 28 T cell receptor beta chains from a single sample sequenced in a study of T cells in Graves' hyperthyroidism and ophthalmopathy. Researchers amplified the TCR beta CDR3 regions from RNA transcripts. RT-PCR in the first round (using the HTBI primer set) targeted the TCR CDR3. MiXCR, run by TCRdb on the multiplex PCR reads, gives a single entry per CDR3 protein. The sample includes around 600,000 distinct CDR3 sequences, about 45% seen only once; the top ten take less than 8.5%. Sequenced: peripheral blood or thyroid tissue (not recorded which). The receptors shown here come from an adult man with Graves' disease, either hyperthyroidism or ophthalmopathy (not recorded which).

This rearrangement joins TRBV20-1 to TRBJ1-1, with D tentatively TRBD1 (6 bases). CDR3 length: 14 amino acids. From germline, CDR1 is DFQATT and CDR2 SNEGSKA (reference sequence). The V end lost 1 base, the J end lost 4 bases, and 13 bases lay between the germline ends. The CDR3, as DNA: TGCAGTGCTAGAGGGAGGACAGATCTCACTGAAGCTTTCTTT. It is translated as CSARGRTDLTEAFF.

The chain links TRBV7-9 to TRBJ2-7; D perhaps matches TRBD1 (5 bases). V was shortened by 11 bases and J by 10 bases, with 21 bases between the two germline ends. This CDR3 has 12 amino acids. The V gene's germline CDR1 is SEHNR and CDR2 FQNEAQ (reference sequence). The CDR3, as DNA: TGTGCCTTGGGGCAGGGTGAGCAGCCCCAGTACTTC. Protein sequence: CALGQGEQPQYF. The full variable domain, its missing parts supplied by reference TRBV7-9 and TRBJ2-7, is DTGVSQNPRHKITKRGQNVTFRCDPISEHNRLYWYRQTLGQGPEFLTYFQNEAQLEKSRLLSDRFSAERPKGSFSTLEIQRTEQGDSAMYLCALGQGEQPQYFGPGTRLTVT.

This chain connects TRBV19 to TRBJ1-5, with D possibly being TRBD1 (6 bases). The CDR3 has 16 residues. Germline V lookup: CDR1 LNHDA, CDR2 SQIVND (reference sequence). V was clipped by 4 bases and J by 1 base, with 14 bases between them. CDR3 loop: CASSNRAVYSNQPQHF. The CDR3 coding sequence is TGTGCCAGTAGTAACAGGGCAGTCTACAGCAATCAGCCCCAGCATTTT.

This clonotype was recorded many times. The chain recombines TRBV7-8 with TRBJ2-7, with D unclear. Between the trimmed V and J ends, which lost 7 bases and 1 base, there was a span of 17 bases. From germline, CDR1 is SGHVS and CDR2 FQNEAQ. CDR3 size: 15 residues. Here the CDR3 reads CASTPTDKGSYEQYF. The CDR3 DNA reads TGTGCCAGCACCCCAACAGATAAAGGGTCCTACGAGCAGTACTTC.

Comment on this clonotype: At one end, the junction sequence differs from germline, possibly due to a read error. The chain combines TRBV7-3 with TRBJ1-2; TRBD1 agrees at 9 bases. Germline-derived CDR1 and CDR2 are SGHTA and FQGTGA. This CDR3 has 13 amino acids. DNA of the CDR3: TGCGCCAGCACATCCGGGACAGGGCGGGGCTACACCTTC. Translating it yields CASTSGTGRGYTF. The entire variable domain, with the rest obtained from reference TRBV7-3 and TRBJ1-2, is as follows: GAGVSQTPSNKVTEKGKYVELRCDPISGHTALYWYRQSLGQGPEFLIYFQGTGAADDSGLPNDRFFAVRPEGSVSTLKIQRTERGDSAVYLCASTSGTGRGYTFGSGTRLTVV.

The chain has TRBV9 and TRBJ2-6; D could derive from TRBD1 or TRBD2 (5 bases each). The ends were cut back, 2 bases at V and 2 bases at J, with 8 bases in the middle. Germline CDR1 is SGDLS and CDR2 is YYNGEE. The CDR3 totals 15 residues. CDR3 DNA: TGTGCCAGCAGCGTCGGGACGGCTGGGGCCAACGTCCTGACTTTC. As protein: CASSVGTAGANVLTF.

The chain carries TRBV2 and TRBJ1-3; D not resolved. Germline V CDR1 and CDR2: SNHLY, FYNNEI. The CDR3 runs 13 residues. V was cut by 3 bases and J by 10 bases, with 13 bases left in between. CDR3 sequence reads: CASSDPGRETIYF. DNA of the CDR3: TGTGCCAGCAGTGATCCAGGCCGAGAGACCATATATTTT.

This clonotype has a count of ten or more. The rearrangement uses TRBV29-1 and TRBJ2-7, with a tentative D call TRBD2 (6 bases). Trimming cost V 6 bases and J 0 bases, with 15 bases left between them. The germline CDR1 and CDR2 sequences are SQVTM and ANQGSEA. There are 14 residues in the CDR3. The CDR3 protein is CSVGDWSFSYEQYF. Written as DNA, the CDR3 is TGCAGCGTGGGGGACTGGTCCTTCTCCTACGAGCAGTACTTC.

This clonotype was recorded at least ten times. The CDR3 DNA is TGTGCCAGCAGCTTATCGGCCGGGAGCAGTTCGGAGACCCAGTACTTC. It yields the protein CASSLSAGSSSETQYF. V usage is TRBV7-9 and J usage is TRBJ2-5; perhaps TRBD2 as D (6 bases). The ends were cut back, 2 bases at V and 5 bases at J, with 18 bases in the middle. Germline assignment: CDR1 SEHNR and CDR2 FQNEAQ (reference sequence). The CDR3 runs to 16 residues.

This rearrangement joins TRBV19 to TRBJ1-1; no firm D call. V was pared by 6 bases and J by 3 bases, with 20 bases between. CDR1 and CDR2 (germline): LNHDA, SQIVND (reference sequence). The CDR3 runs 16 residues. The CDR3 nucleotides read TGTGCCAGTAGACTCCGGGCCCCCAGCGAGGACACTGAAGCTTTCTTT. Translating it yields CASRLRAPSEDTEAFF.

The chain joins TRBV19 to TRBJ2-5, with 8 bases aligning to TRBD2. V dropped 3 bases and J dropped 4; count of bases not matched to a gene: 10. CDR1 is LNHDA, CDR2 SQIVND, per germline (reference sequence). This CDR3 spans 16 amino acids. As DNA, the CDR3 is TGTGCCAGTAGTATTGCCAAAAATAGCGGGATAGAGACCCAGTACTTC. Its translation: CASSIAKNSGIETQYF. Using reference TRBV19 and TRBJ2-5 for the parts outside the CDR3, the full variable domain is DGGITQSPKYLFRKEGQNVTLSCEQNLNHDAMYWYRQDPGQGLRLIYYSQIVNDFQKGDIAEGYSVSREKKESFPLTVTSAQKNPTAFYLCASSIAKNSGIETQYFGPGTRLLVL.

The chain has TRBV19 and TRBJ2-7; D unclear. The V gene lost 4 bases and the J gene lost 0 bases, with 10 bases spanning the gap. Germline CDR1 reads LNHDA; CDR2 reads SQIVND (reference sequence). CDR3 length: 14 amino acids. The CDR3 sequence is CASSSSVSSYEQYF. CDR3 DNA: TGTGCCAGTAGTAGTTCTGTCAGCTCCTACGAGCAGTACTTC.

This clonotype was seen repeatedly, ten times or more. The V gene is TRBV7-2, the J gene TRBJ2-5; the match to TRBD2 covers 7 bases. Germline V gene lookup returns CDR1 SGHTA and CDR2 FQGNSA. The trim removed 2 bases at V and 1 base at J, leaving 1 base unmatched. This CDR3 comprises 14 residues. CDR3 protein: CASSLLAAQETQYF. In DNA form, the CDR3 reads TGTGCCAGCAGCTTACTAGCGGCCCAAGAGACCCAGTACTTC.

V and J are TRBV7-9 and TRBJ1-1; TRBD1 matches at 8 bases. CDR1 SEHNR and CDR2 FQNEAQ come from the germline V gene (reference sequence). The CDR3 totals 15 residues. Trimming removed 5 bases from V and 3 bases from J; junction bases left unmatched: 8. The CDR3: CASSQTGGWDTEAFF. The CDR3 DNA is TGTGCCAGCAGCCAAACAGGGGGTTGGGACACTGAAGCTTTCTTT.

Only a few counts were recorded for this clonotype. The chain carries TRBV19 and TRBJ1-5, with 9 bases lining up with TRBD1. Germline CDR1 is LNHDA and CDR2 is SQIVND (reference sequence). With V trimmed by 7 bases and J by 4 bases, 14 bases remained unmatched. The CDR3 spans 17 residues. CDR3 coding DNA: TGTGCCAGTACCACAGATCTGGGACAGGGAGATAATCAGCCCCAGCATTTT. Its translation is CASTTDLGQGDNQPQHF.

This chain uses TRBV6-6 with TRBJ1-2; a weak D match, TRBD1 (6 bases). The CDR3 is 14 residues long. V was pared by 5 bases and J by 2 bases, with 12 bases between. CDR1 and CDR2 (germline): MNHNY, SVGAGI (reference sequence). The CDR3: CASSNPDRNYGYTF. The CDR3, as DNA: TGTGCCAGCAGTAACCCGGACAGAAACTATGGCTACACCTTC.

Many counts were recorded for this clonotype. J is TRBJ1-4 and V is TRBV29-1; tentatively, D is TRBD1 (6 bases). From germline, CDR1 is SQVTM and CDR2 ANQGSEA. The CDR3 extends over 13 amino acids. The V end lost 7 bases, the J end lost 7 bases, and 16 bases lay between the germline ends. CDR3: CSAIRGWGEKLFF. The CDR3 DNA is TGCAGCGCCATCAGGGGCTGGGGTGAAAAACTGTTTTTT.

The chain combines TRBV19 with TRBJ1-5; D unclear. The CDR3 runs 12 residues. With 10 bases removed from V and 6 bases from J, the gap between germline ends came to 13 bases. Germline V CDR1 and CDR2: LNHDA, SQIVND (reference sequence). CDR3 protein: CATADLGQPQHF. CDR3 nucleotides: TGTGCCACCGCAGATTTGGGTCAGCCCCAGCATTTT.

As concerns this clonotype: A clone one base away is much larger, so this may be a read error. The CDR3 ends on some other residue instead of the conserved phenylalanine or tryptophan, so this is likely a read error. The genes are TRBV2 and TRBJ1-1; no reliable D call. The CDR3 contains 10 residues. Trimming removed 6 bases from V and 8 bases from J, with 7 bases in between. Germline V CDR1 and CDR2: SNHLY, FYNNEI. The CDR3 nucleotides are TGTGCCAGCAGGGGAAAGGAAGCTTTCTAT. Encoded protein: CASRGKEAFY.

This clonotype appeared a few times. The V and J genes are TRBV20-1 and TRBJ1-2; a weak D match, TRBD1 (6 bases). This CDR3 region has 14 residues. V was cut by 4 bases and J by 5 bases, with 17 bases left in between. From germline, CDR1 is DFQATT and CDR2 SNEGSKA (reference sequence). The DNA of the CDR3 is TGCAGTGCTACCGGACAGACAAACCTATATGGCTACACCTTC. Its protein product is CSATGQTNLYGYTF.

The V call is TRBV29-1, the J call TRBJ2-7, with 8 bases matching TRBD2. Germline V gene sequence: CDR1 SQVTM, CDR2 ANQGSEA. The CDR3 has 12 residues. V lost 3 bases and J lost 2; bases outside the gene matches: 0. Here the CDR3 reads CSVDGGAYEQYF. CDR3 DNA sequence: TGCAGCGTTGACGGGGGGGCCTACGAGCAGTACTTC.

This clonotype came up many times. The genes are TRBV7-3 and TRBJ1-1, with 9 positions matching TRBD1. Germline V lookup: CDR1 SGHTA, CDR2 FQGTGA. Trimming removed 4 bases from V and 5 bases from J; junction bases left unmatched: 5. The CDR3 is 14 amino acids. CDR3 loop: CASSWDRVGTEAFF. The CDR3 DNA follows: TGTGCCAGCAGCTGGGACAGGGTAGGGACTGAAGCTTTCTTT.

A word on this clonotype: A much larger clone lies one base from this, so it may be a read error. V and J are TRBV7-9 and TRBJ2-5; 8 positions agree with TRBD1. Germline V lookup: CDR1 SEHNR, CDR2 FQNEAQ (reference sequence). Trimming cost V 3 bases and J 11 bases; bases outside gene matches: 11. This CDR3 has 14 amino acids. The CDR3 bases are TGTGCCAGCAGCTTCGGACAGGGACCGTACAAGCAGTACTTC. As protein: CASSFGQGPYKQYF.

The V gene is TRBV24-1, the J gene TRBJ2-7; D is undetermined. Per germline, CDR1 KGHDR and CDR2 SFDVKD. The CDR3 has 13 amino acids. V shed 5 bases and J shed 3 bases, with 10 bases lying between them. In nucleotides, the CDR3 is TGTGCCACCAGTGTGCCGGGCTTCTACGAGCAGTACTTC. This gives the protein CATSVPGFYEQYF.

The table lists this clonotype with many counts. The chain uses TRBV7-6 and TRBJ2-5; D is perhaps TRBD1 (5 bases). From germline, CDR1 is SGHVS and CDR2 FNYEAQ. With 2 bases removed from V and 4 bases from J, the gap between germline ends came to 11 bases. CDR3 length: 14 residues. CDR3 nucleotides: TGTGCCAGCAGCTTAAAGGGGTACGGAGAGACCCAGTACTTC. Translating it yields CASSLKGYGETQYF.

There are many counts of this clonotype. The chain carries TRBV10-3 and TRBJ1-2; TRBD1 matches 8 bases. The CDR3 is made up of 16 amino acids. Germline lookup yields CDR1 ENHRY and CDR2 SYGVKD. Trimming cost V 2 bases and J 8 bases; bases outside gene matches: 13. CDR3 residues: CAISEGQGSFGGGYTF. Here the CDR3 DNA reads TGTGCCATCAGTGAGGGACAGGGATCCTTTGGCGGCGGCTACACCTTC.

This clonotype occurred a few times. The V and J genes are TRBV9 and TRBJ1-1; 10 nucleotides agree with TRBD1. The CDR3 covers 16 residues. Trimming took 4 bases from V and 5 from J; bases not matched to a gene: 11. The germline V gene has CDR1 SGDLS and CDR2 YYNGEE. The CDR3 bases are TGTGCCAGCAGCCACTCGACAGGGGGCGACGGGACTGAAGCTTTCTTT. This codes for CASSHSTGGDGTEAFF.

In DNA, the CDR3 is TGTGCCAGCAGCCATAGGGCTGATTTCAATCAGCCCCAGCATTTT. Translated, it gives CASSHRADFNQPQHF. The rearrangement uses TRBV14 and TRBJ1-5; D gene ambiguous. Germline V gene lookup returns CDR1 SGHDN and CDR2 FVKESK. The CDR3 loop spans 15 amino acids. V was cut by 3 bases and J by 3 bases, with 12 bases left in between.